This is a list of T cell receptor beta chains from one sample in a study of identical twins. TCRdb reprocessed the 5' RACE reads via MiXCR and lists one record per CDR3 protein. The sample has around 670,000 distinct CDR3 sequences; less than 7% are singletons. Specimen: naive T cells sorted from blood. Receptor source: a man aged 18-30 years in good health. Both conserved end residues are part of each CDR3. The D gene is left open where the match is weak. The size entry is marked missing in some rows and otherwise reads once, few, many or a size class.

v_gene,j_gene,d_gene,abundance,CDR3nt,CDR3aa
TRBV20-1,TRBJ2-1,TRBD2,many,TGCAGTGCTACCTCGGGAGGGCCCGATGAGCAGTTCTTC,CSATSGGPDEQFF
TRBV15,TRBJ2-7,TRBD2,many,TGTGCCACCAGCATTTTTTTGACTAGCGGGAGCTACGAGCAGTACTTC,CATSIFLTSGSYEQYF
TRBV2,TRBJ2-1,.,many,TGTGCCAGCAGGACATCGATGGTGAATGAGCAGTTCTTC,CASRTSMVNEQFF
TRBV6-6,TRBJ2-7,.,many,TGTGCCAGCGCGGGACAGTCCTCCTACGAGCAGTACTTC,CASAGQSSYEQYF
TRBV5-1,TRBJ2-7,TRBD2,many,TGCGCCAGCAGCTTGGTCCTAGCGGGAGGAGACGAGCAGTACTTC,CASSLVLAGGDEQYF
TRBV25-1,TRBJ2-1,.,many,TGTGCCAGCAGTGAATTAGGGCCAGACAATGAGCAGTTCTTC,CASSELGPDNEQFF
TRBV13,TRBJ2-7,.,few,TGTGCCAGCAGCTTAGTGGGGAAAGTATACGAGCAGTACTTC,CASSLVGKVYEQYF
TRBV20-1,TRBJ1-1,.,.,TGCAGTGCTGGAGACAGGTCGGGAAACACTGAAGCTTTCTTT,CSAGDRSGNTEAFF
TRBV5-1,TRBJ1-5,TRBD1,many,TGCGCCAGCAGCTTGGGACAGGGTAGCAATCAGCCCCAGCATTTT,CASSLGQGSNQPQHF
TRBV12-3/TRBV12-4,TRBJ1-1,TRBD1,many,TGTGCCAGCAGTTTGGGGGACAGGGGGACCACTGAAGCTTTCTTT,CASSLGDRGTTEAFF
TRBV6-2/TRBV6-3,TRBJ1-1,TRBD1,many,TGTGCCACCCGGTACGTACAGGGGATAGGGGAGTACACTGAAGCTTTCTTT,CATRYVQGIGEYTEAFF
TRBV20-1,TRBJ2-7,.,many,TGCAGTGCTAGAGTGCCCGGACCCCCCTACGAGCAGTACTTC,CSARVPGPPYEQYF
TRBV20-1,TRBJ2-1,TRBD1,.,TGCAGTGCTAGGATCCCGGGACAGAACTACAATGAGCAGTTCTTC,CSARIPGQNYNEQFF
TRBV24-1,TRBJ1-2,.,.,TGTGCCACCAGCGGGACGGATGGCTACACCTTC,CATSGTDGYTF
TRBV3-1,TRBJ2-7,TRBD2,many,TGTGCCAGCAGCCAAGACCCTAGCGGGAGGCACTCCTACGAGCAGTACTTC,CASSQDPSGRHSYEQYF
TRBV27,TRBJ2-2,.,many,TGTGCCAGCTCAAGCAGTTCGAACACCGGGGAGCTGTTTTTT,CASSSSSNTGELFF
TRBV24-1,TRBJ2-5,.,few,TGTGCCACCAGTGATGATACCGGGGCCTCGGGGACCCAGTACTTC,CATSDDTGASGTQYF
TRBV29-1,TRBJ1-4,.,.,TGCAGCGTTGATGTCGGAGGGAATGAAAAACTGTTTTTT,CSVDVGGNEKLFF
TRBV10-2,TRBJ2-2,TRBD2,many,TGCGCCAGCATCCTTCCCAGGGGAAGCGGGAGCGGTGTCACCGGGGAGCTGTTTTTT,CASILPRGSGSGVTGELFF
TRBV18,TRBJ2-7,TRBD2,.,TGTGCCAGCTCACCACCCGGGGTTGGGGACTACTCCTACGAGCAGTACTTC,CASSPPGVGDYSYEQYF
TRBV3-1,TRBJ2-3,.,.,TGTGCCAGCAGCCAACGGGCGGTTAACTTAGGAGCGGATACGCAGTATTTT,CASSQRAVNLGADTQYF
TRBV7-2,TRBJ2-2,.,many,TGTGCCAGCAGCTTAGTAGAGCGGGCAAACACCGGGGAGCTGTTTTTT,CASSLVERANTGELFF
TRBV6-1,TRBJ2-6,.,.,TGTGCCAGCGGGGCTTCTGGGGCCAACGTCCTGACTTTC,CASGASGANVLTF
TRBV6-1,TRBJ2-6,.,.,TGTGCCAGCAGTGAAATAAATCTCTCTGGGGCCAACGTCCTGACTTTC,CASSEINLSGANVLTF
TRBV7-9,TRBJ2-3,.,few,TGTGCCAGCAGCTCTAAAGACGGAAGCACAGATACGCAGTATTTT,CASSSKDGSTDTQYF
TRBV12-3/TRBV12-4,TRBJ1-1,TRBD1,.,TGTGCCAGCAGTCCAGGGGGCGAAGCTTTCTTT,CASSPGGEAFF
TRBV6-5,TRBJ2-3,.,few,TGTGCCAGCAGTTACTCGTCAGGGGCAGATACGCAGTATTTT,CASSYSSGADTQYF
TRBV5-5,TRBJ2-3,.,many,TGTGCCAGCAGCTTTGGTAGAGAGCAGTATTTT,CASSFGREQYF
TRBV7-8,TRBJ2-1,.,many,TGTGCCAGCAGCTCAAGAGGTGGGTCCTACAATGAGCAGTTCTTC,CASSSRGGSYNEQFF
TRBV11-2,TRBJ2-1,TRBD2,.,TGTGCCAGCAGCCCTCAACTAGCGGGAGTTAGCAATGAGCAGTTCTTC,CASSPQLAGVSNEQFF
TRBV4-1,TRBJ2-5,.,.,TGCGCCAGCAGCCAAGAATTTAGGGCGGGACCCAAGTCCGGGACCCAGTACTTC,CASSQEFRAGPKSGTQYF
TRBV14,TRBJ2-1,.,.,TGTGCCAGCAGCCCACCATTAGCGTTTCATTCCTACAATGAGCAGTTCTTC,CASSPPLAFHSYNEQFF
TRBV7-2,TRBJ2-1,.,many,TGTGCCAGCAGCTTAGACTATCTTGAGCAGTTCTTC,CASSLDYLEQFF
TRBV27,TRBJ1-2,.,many,TGTGCCAGCAGTCTTGGTACGGGTGGCTACACCTTC,CASSLGTGGYTF
TRBV12-3/TRBV12-4,TRBJ2-3,.,many,TGTGCCAGCAGTTTAGCCCGGGACGTCTTCACAGATACGCAGTATTTT,CASSLARDVFTDTQYF
TRBV29-1,TRBJ1-3,.,few,TGCAGCGTTGCTCACACGGTTGGAAACACCATATATTTT,CSVAHTVGNTIYF
TRBV25-1,TRBJ2-5,TRBD1,.,TGTGCCAGCAGTGCTGACAGGGGTAACCAAGAGACCCAGTACTTC,CASSADRGNQETQYF
TRBV11-2,TRBJ2-3,TRBD2,few,TGTGCCAGCAGTCCCTTCGGGGCTAGCGGCGATACGCAGTATTTT,CASSPFGASGDTQYF
TRBV19,TRBJ2-5,.,.,TGTGCCAGCCTACCGAGCGCCACCTTCCAAGTTCCCCAGTACTTC,CASLPSATFQVPQYF
TRBV27,TRBJ2-5,TRBD2,.,TGTGCCAGCAGTTTATTGGCTAGCGGGGGTCAAGAGACCCAGTACTTC,CASSLLASGGQETQYF
TRBV12-3/TRBV12-4,TRBJ2-3,.,many,TGTGCCAGCAGTTGGGGCTGGGACCGCACAGATACGCAGTATTTT,CASSWGWDRTDTQYF
TRBV5-1,TRBJ2-1,TRBD2,few,TGCGCCAGCAGCCAGACTAGCCGGGGGGTTTACAATGAGCAGTTCTTC,CASSQTSRGVYNEQFF
TRBV19,TRBJ1-1,.,.,TGTGCCAGTAGTATCGTAGTGCTGAACACTGAAGCTTTCTTT,CASSIVVLNTEAFF
TRBV20-1,TRBJ2-7,TRBD1,many,TGCAGTGCTCCGGGACAGGTTAGGGGCGAGCAGTACTTC,CSAPGQVRGEQYF
TRBV20-1,TRBJ2-1,TRBD2,.,TGCAGTGCTAGTATACTAGCGGGGGGGATTGTGCAGTTCTTC,CSASILAGGIVQFF
TRBV24-1,TRBJ2-5,.,many,TGTGCCACCAGTGATTTTGGTGGGAAGGGAGTGAGGGAGACCCAGTACTTC,CATSDFGGKGVRETQYF
TRBV6-5,TRBJ2-6,.,few,TGTGCCAGCAGTTACTTCAACAGGGCGAGTGGGGCCAACGTCCTGACTTTC,CASSYFNRASGANVLTF
TRBV6-5,TRBJ2-1,.,few,TGTGCCAGCAGTTGGGACCCGTACAATGAGCAGTTCTTC,CASSWDPYNEQFF
TRBV12-3/TRBV12-4,TRBJ2-1,.,many,TGTGCCAGCAGTTTAGCTGACCTGATCTTC,CASSLADLIF
TRBV12-3/TRBV12-4,TRBJ1-1,.,.,TGTGCCAGCAGTTTATTTGGCCCGATAAGTGCTTTCTTT,CASSLFGPISAFF
TRBV29-1,TRBJ2-2,.,many,TGCAGCGTGGGAATGGGTGGCACCGGGGAGCTGTTTTTT,CSVGMGGTGELFF
TRBV11-2,TRBJ1-2,.,.,TGTGCCAGCATCGAATCCGGGACGGGATTTCTTCGGAACTATGGCTACACCTTC,CASIESGTGFLRNYGYTF
TRBV15,TRBJ2-5,.,few,TGTGCCACCAGCAGAGATCGAGGCGCCCAGACCCAGTACTTC,CATSRDRGAQTQYF